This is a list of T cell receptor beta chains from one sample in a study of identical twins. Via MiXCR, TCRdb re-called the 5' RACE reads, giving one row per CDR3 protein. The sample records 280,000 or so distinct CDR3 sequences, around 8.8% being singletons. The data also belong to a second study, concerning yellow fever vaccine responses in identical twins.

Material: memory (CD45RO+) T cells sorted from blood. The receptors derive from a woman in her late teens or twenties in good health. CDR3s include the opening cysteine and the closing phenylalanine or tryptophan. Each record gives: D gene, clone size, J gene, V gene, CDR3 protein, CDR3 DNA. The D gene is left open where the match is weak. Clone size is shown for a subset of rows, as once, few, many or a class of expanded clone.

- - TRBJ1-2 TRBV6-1 CASSNRERHGYTF TGTGCCAGCAGCAACCGGGAGCGCCATGGCTACACCTTC
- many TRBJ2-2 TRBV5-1 CASSLPGNTGELFF TGCGCCAGCAGCTTGCCCGGGAACACCGGGGAGCTGTTTTTT
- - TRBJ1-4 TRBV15 CATKDNEKLFF TGTGCCACCAAAGACAATGAAAAACTGTTTTTT
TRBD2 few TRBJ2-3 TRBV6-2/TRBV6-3 CASSSPGLAGSTDTQYF TGTGCCAGCAGCTCACCGGGACTAGCGGGGTCCACAGATACGCAGTATTTT
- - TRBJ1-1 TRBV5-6 CASSLTQATEAFF TGTGCCAGCAGCTTAACCCAGGCCACTGAAGCTTTCTTT
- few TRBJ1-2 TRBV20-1 CSAQRDSLGYGYTF TGCAGTGCCCAGAGGGACTCCCTTGGGTATGGCTACACCTTC
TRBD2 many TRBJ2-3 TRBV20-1 CSARAGGSTDTQYF TGCAGTGCTAGGGCGGGGGGGAGCACAGATACGCAGTATTTT
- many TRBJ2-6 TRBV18 CASSPPGSGANVLTF TGTGCCAGCAGTCCCCCGGGCTCTGGGGCCAACGTCCTGACTTTC
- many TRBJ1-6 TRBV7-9 CASSLLGVDSPLHF TGTGCCAGCAGCTTATTGGGTGTTGATTCACCCCTCCACTTT
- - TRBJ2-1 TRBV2 CASSNVRPSNEQFF TGTGCCAGCAGTAACGTACGACCATCCAATGAGCAGTTCTTC
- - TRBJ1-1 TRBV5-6 CASSPGPGTEAFF TGTGCCAGCAGCCCAGGCCCAGGCACTGAAGCTTTCTTT
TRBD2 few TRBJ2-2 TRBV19 CASSIDRASGKSGELFF TGTGCCAGTAGTATAGATCGGGCGAGCGGGAAGAGCGGGGAGCTGTTTTTT
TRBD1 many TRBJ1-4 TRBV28 CASSLGTGTTNEKLFF TGTGCCAGCAGTTTGGGGACAGGGACAACTAATGAAAAACTGTTTTTT
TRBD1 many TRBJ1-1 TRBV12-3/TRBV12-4 CASSLAPDRDGEAFF TGTGCCAGCAGTTTAGCTCCGGACAGGGATGGTGAAGCTTTCTTT
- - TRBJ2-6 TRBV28 CVSSQSGSGANVLTF TGTGTCAGCAGTCAATCAGGCTCTGGGGCCAACGTCCTGACTTTC
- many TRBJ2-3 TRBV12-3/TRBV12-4 CASSRLGGITQYF TGTGCCAGCAGCCGCCTCGGGGGTATCACGCAGTATTTT
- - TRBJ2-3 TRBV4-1 CASSHRGTDTQYF TGCGCCAGCAGCCACCGGGGCACAGATACGCAGTATTTT
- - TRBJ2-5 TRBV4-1 CASSQDRSPFRVYQETQYF TGCGCCAGCAGCCAAGATCGTTCCCCCTTTCGGGTGTACCAAGAGACCCAGTACTTC
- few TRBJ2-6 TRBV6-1 CASSAGANVLTF TGTGCCAGCAGTGCCGGGGCCAACGTCCTGACTTTC
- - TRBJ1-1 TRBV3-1 CASSQTRITEAFF TGTGCCAGCAGCCAAACTAGGATCACTGAAGCTTTCTTT
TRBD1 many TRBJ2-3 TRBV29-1 CSVGTGDTQYF TGCAGCGTTGGGACAGGGGATACGCAGTATTTT
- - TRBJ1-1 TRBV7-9 CASSSREAGTEAFF TGTGCCAGCAGCTCGAGGGAGGCGGGCACTGAAGCTTTCTTT
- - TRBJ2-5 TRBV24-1 CATSDYSAGETQYF TGTGCCACCAGTGACTATTCGGCGGGAGAGACCCAGTACTTC
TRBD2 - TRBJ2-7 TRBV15 CATSRGGTSGSGEQYF TGTGCCACCAGCAGAGGAGGGACTAGCGGGAGTGGTGAGCAGTACTTC
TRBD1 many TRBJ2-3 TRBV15 CATSSPNRGTQYF TGTGCCACCAGCAGTCCGAACAGGGGAACGCAGTATTTT
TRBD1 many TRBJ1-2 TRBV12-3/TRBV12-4 CASSPRTGAQSNYGYTF TGTGCCAGCAGTCCACGGACAGGGGCGCAATCTAACTATGGCTACACCTTC
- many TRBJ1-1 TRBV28 CASSLSLGRATEAFF TGTGCCAGCAGTTTAAGTTTAGGGAGGGCCACTGAAGCTTTCTTT
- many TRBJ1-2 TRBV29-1 CSVVGGEGFSGGYTF TGCAGCGTCGTGGGGGGAGAGGGATTCTCGGGGGGCTACACCTTC
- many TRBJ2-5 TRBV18 CASSPFREIQETQYF TGTGCCAGCTCACCATTCAGGGAGATACAAGAGACCCAGTACTTC
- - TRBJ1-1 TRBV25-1 CATSGNTEAFF TGTGCCACCTCAGGGAACACTGAAGCTTTCTTT
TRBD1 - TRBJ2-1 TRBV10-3 CAISRGGPTDNEQFF TGTGCCATCAGCCGAGGGGGCCCTACGGACAATGAGCAGTTCTTC
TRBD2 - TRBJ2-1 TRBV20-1 CSARGTSGRVNEQFF TGCAGTGCTAGAGGGACTAGCGGGAGGGTGAATGAGCAGTTCTTC
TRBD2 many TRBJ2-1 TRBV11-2 CASSLGRISGGSYNEQFF TGTGCCAGCAGCTTAGGGAGGATTAGCGGGGGCTCCTACAATGAGCAGTTCTTC
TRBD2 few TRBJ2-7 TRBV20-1 CSARALTGTSGYEQYF TGCAGTGCTAGAGCCCTGACCGGGACTAGCGGCTACGAGCAGTACTTC
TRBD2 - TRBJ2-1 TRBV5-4 CASSSQNPGGAPFF TGTGCCAGCAGCTCCCAAAATCCCGGGGGGGCTCCGTTCTTC
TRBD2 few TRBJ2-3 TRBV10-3 CATHEGAGLADTQYF TGTGCCACCCATGAGGGAGCGGGACTCGCAGATACGCAGTATTTT
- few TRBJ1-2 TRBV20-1 CSASAGSNYGYTF TGCAGTGCTAGCGCAGGGTCTAACTATGGCTACACCTTC
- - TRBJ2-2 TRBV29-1 CSVQTPNTGELFF TGCAGCGTACAGACACCGAACACCGGGGAGCTGTTTTTT
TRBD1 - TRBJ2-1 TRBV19 CASSMGTGVGSYNEQFF TGTGCCAGTAGTATGGGGACAGGGGTAGGCTCCTACAATGAGCAGTTCTTC
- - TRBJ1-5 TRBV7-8 CASSSQVGGSQPQHF TGTGCCAGCAGCTCCCAGGTAGGGGGGAGTCAGCCCCAGCATTTT
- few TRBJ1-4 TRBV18 CASSPQGGPNEKLFF TGTGCCAGCTCACCCCAAGGTGGACCTAATGAAAAACTGTTTTTT
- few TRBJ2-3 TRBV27 CASSLIQGTDTQYF TGTGCCAGCAGTTTGATCCAGGGCACAGATACGCAGTATTTT
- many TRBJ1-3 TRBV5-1 CASSPGRSGNTIYF TGCGCCAGCAGTCCGGGCCGCTCTGGAAACACCATATATTTT
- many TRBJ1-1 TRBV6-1 CASRAGRNTEAFF TGTGCCAGCCGGGCAGGGCGGAACACTGAAGCTTTCTTT